A single sample gave rise to the 24 T cell receptor beta chains below, sequenced in a study of cytomegalovirus exposure and HLA in healthy donors. PCR amplification relied on 60 Vbeta primers (plus 13 Jbeta primers). TCRdb's table, derived via immunoSEQ multiplex PCR, lists solely in-frame clones and lacks some. The sample contains under 200,000 clones, about 85% of which appear only once. The sequenced material came from PBMCs. These receptors all stem from a male donor in good health and CMV-seropositive.

J is TRBJ2-1 and V is TRBV28; 8 bases line up with TRBD1. The CDR3 runs 13 residues. In germline, CDR1 is MDHEN, CDR2 SYDVKM. V shed 11 bases and J 5 bases; nucleotides not matched to a gene: 8. The CDR3 here is CAADRGMNNEQFF. The CDR3 DNA reads as TGTGCCGCCGACAGGGGTATGAACAATGAGCAGTTCTTC.

V gene TRBV5-4 combines with J gene TRBJ1-2, with 10 positions matching TRBD1. The CDR3 consists of 15 residues. Germline assignment: CDR1 SGHNT and CDR2 YYREEE (reference sequence). V lost 2 bases, J lost 4 bases, and 5 bases stayed unmatched. CDR3 residues: CASSLPTGGPYGYTF. The CDR3 DNA reads TGTGCCAGCAGCTTACCGACAGGGGGCCCCTATGGCTACACCTTC. Together with reference TRBV5-4 and TRBJ1-2, the CDR3 gives the full variable domain: ETGVTQSPTHLIKTRGQQVTLRCSSQSGHNTVSWYQQALGQGPQFIFQYYREEENGRGNFPPRFSGLQFPNYSSELNVNALELDDSALYLCASSLPTGGPYGYTFGSGTRLTVV.

The rearrangement links TRBV5-1 to TRBJ2-5; tentative D call: TRBD1 (5 bases). Germline V lookup: CDR1 SGHRS, CDR2 YFSETQ. The CDR3 covers 12 residues. V lost 5 bases, J lost 1 base, and 6 bases lay in between. CDR3 DNA sequence: TGCGCCAGCAGAGACAGCCAAGAGACCCAGTACTTC. It translates to CASRDSQETQYF.

This clone has a single count. The genes are TRBV28 and TRBJ1-4; TRBD1 is a possible D gene (6 bases). CDR1 and CDR2 from the germline V gene are MDHEN and SYDVKM. The CDR3 has 15 amino acids. V dropped 6 bases and J dropped 5 bases, with 16 bases sitting between them. CDR3 coding DNA: TGTGCCAGCAGGGACTGGGGGCAGCACAATGAAAAACTGTTTTTT. It translates to CASRDWGQHNEKLFF.

This sequence joins TRBV7-2 and TRBJ2-4; tentative D call: TRBD1 (6 bases). Trimming pared 2 bases from V and 1 base from J, leaving 18 bases between. The CDR3 consists of 18 residues. Germline loops: CDR1 SGHTA, CDR2 FQGNSA. CDR3 sequence reads: CASSLKGTGLRAKNIQYF. The CDR3 region has the DNA TGTGCCAGCAGCTTAAAGGGAACAGGGCTAAGGGCCAAAAACATTCAGTACTTC. Variable domain in full (rest from reference TRBV7-2 and TRBJ2-4): GAGVSQSPSNKVTEKGKDVELRCDPISGHTALYWYRQSLGQGLEFLIYFQGNSAPDKSGLPSDRFSAERTGGSVSTLTIQRTQQEDSAVYLCASSLKGTGLRAKNIQYFGAGTRLSVL.

J is TRBJ2-3 and V is TRBV27; D might be TRBD1 (8 bases). The CDR3 spans 15 residues. Germline-derived CDR1 and CDR2 are MNHEY and SMNVEV (reference sequence). V lost 5 bases, J lost 4 bases, and 16 bases lay in between. The CDR3 loop is CASSKRQGRADTQYF. The CDR3 nucleotides are TGTGCCAGCAGTAAACGACAGGGGAGGGCAGATACGCAGTATTTT.

The chain recombines TRBV5-6 with TRBJ1-1; 12 bases match TRBD1. Germline V gene lookup returns CDR1 SGHDT and CDR2 YYEEEE. Trimming at V came to 4 bases and at J to 4 bases, leaving 8 bases not matched to a gene. The CDR3 sequence is 16 residues long. CDR3 amino acids: CASSTGTGGWGTEAFF. The CDR3 nucleotides read TGTGCCAGCAGCACCGGGACAGGGGGCTGGGGCACTGAAGCTTTCTTT.

This clone was counted a few times. Written as DNA, the CDR3 is TGTGCCAGCTCACCAATGATCGGGGATGCGCGTCACACTGAAGCTTTCTTT. As protein: CASSPMIGDARHTEAFF. The chain joins TRBV18 to TRBJ1-1; D unresolved. With 2 bases removed from V and 3 bases from J, the gap between germline ends came to 19 bases. The CDR3 has 17 residues. Germline assignment: CDR1 KGHSH and CDR2 LQKENI.

This chain joins TRBV28 and TRBJ1-4, with D possibly matching TRBD1 (6 bases). Germline values: CDR1 MDHEN, CDR2 SYDVKM. The CDR3 is 11 residues long. In DNA form, the CDR3 reads TGTGGGGCCAGGGGAGACGAAAAACTGTTTTTT. Residues: CGARGDEKLFF.

This clone was counted only a few times. The chain recombines TRBV28 with TRBJ2-7; D is possibly TRBD2 (5 bases). Germline V gives CDR1 MDHEN, CDR2 SYDVKM. Trimming pared 10 bases from V and 3 bases from J, leaving 7 bases between. The CDR3 sequence is 10 residues long. CDR3 protein: CATGDYEQYF. CDR3 DNA sequence: TGTGCCACCGGGGACTACGAGCAGTACTTC.

This clone was seen only a few times. V and J are TRBV14 and TRBJ1-1, with a tentative D call TRBD1 (5 bases). The CDR3 runs to 14 residues. V lost 2 bases, J lost 7 bases, and 14 bases lay in between. CDR1 and CDR2 (germline): SGHDN, FVKESK. The CDR3 DNA reads as TGTGCCAGCAGCCAACAGGGCTTGTTTGGTGAAGCTTTCTTT. Translated: CASSQQGLFGEAFF.

The V call is TRBV9, the J call TRBJ1-6; D possibly corresponds to TRBD1 (6 bases). Germline V gene sequence: CDR1 SGDLS, CDR2 YYNGEE. The ends were cut back, 3 bases at V and 6 bases at J, with 16 bases in the middle. The CDR3 loop spans 16 amino acids. The DNA for the CDR3 is TGTGCCAGCAGCGCCCGACAGGTCGGTGCTAATTCACCCCTCCACTTT. It yields the protein CASSARQVGANSPLHF.

This chain links TRBV4-1 with TRBJ1-2; 7 nucleotides line up with TRBD1. Germline values: CDR1 MGHRA, CDR2 YSYEKL. V shed 0 bases and J 6 bases; nucleotides not matched to a gene: 7. The length of the CDR3 is 15 residues. The CDR3 coding sequence is TGCGCCAGCAGCCAAGACCGGGACAGCAGAAATGGCTACACCTTC. This encodes CASSQDRDSRNGYTF.

The chain couples TRBV12-1 to TRBJ1-5. TRBV12-1 is a pseudogene locus. CDR3 length equals 12 residues. CDR3 coding DNA: TGTGCCAGCAGCTTTGGAGATGGGCCCCAGCATTTT. Its protein is CASSFGDGPQHF.

This chain joins TRBV6-1 and TRBJ1-1, with TRBD1 identical over 7 bases. CDR3 length equals 16 residues. Germline CDR1 and CDR2: MNHNS and SASEGT. Trimming took 3 bases from V and 4 from J; bases not matched to a gene: 11. The CDR3 DNA reads TGTGCCAGCAGTGATGGACAGGCGCGGATGGTCACTGAAGCTTTCTTT. Amino acids: CASSDGQARMVTEAFF.

The V gene is TRBV9, the J gene TRBJ2-1; TRBD2 is a possible D gene (6 bases). The CDR3 length is 14 residues. Trimming took off 4 bases at V and 1 base at J, with 9 bases between the two ends. Germline CDR1 SGDLS, CDR2 YYNGEE. Written as DNA, the CDR3 is TGTGCCAGCAGCCGGGACTCTTCCTACAATGAGCAGTTCTTC. Translated: CASSRDSSYNEQFF.

This clone was observed a single time. The chain carries TRBV4-3 and TRBJ2-3, with TRBD2 matching over 8 bases. The CDR3 has 17 amino acids. The V gene's germline CDR1 is LGHNA and CDR2 YSLEER. V trimming: 1 base; J trimming: 2 bases; junction bases outside the gene matches: 8. The CDR3 DNA follows: TGCGCCAGCAGCCAAGGTCCTTCGGGAGGGGACACAGATACGCAGTATTTT. Translating gives CASSQGPSGGDTDTQYF.

The chain employs TRBV2 and TRBJ2-1; D call uncertain. The CDR3 extends over 12 amino acids. CDR1 SNHLY and CDR2 FYNNEI come from the germline V gene. V was shortened by 7 bases and J by 0 bases, with 4 bases between the two germline ends. The CDR3 DNA is TGTGCCAGCAAGAGCTCCTACAATGAGCAGTTCTTC. Protein product: CASKSSYNEQFF.

The chain is built from TRBV28 and TRBJ1-1; D is uncertain. CDR1 MDHEN and CDR2 SYDVKM come from the germline V gene. This CDR3 is 12 amino acids long. V lost 7 bases, J lost 4 bases, and 10 bases lay in between. CDR3 protein: CASMKPGTEAFF. DNA for the CDR3: TGTGCCAGCATGAAGCCGGGCACTGAAGCTTTCTTT. The whole variable domain, filled in from reference TRBV28 and TRBJ1-1, reads DVKVTQSSRYLVKRTGEKVFLECVQDMDHENMFWYRQDPGLGLRLIYFSYDVKMKEKGDIPEGYSVSREKKERFSLILESASTNQTSMYLCASMKPGTEAFFGQGTRLTVV.

CDR3 sequence: CASSQTGAVYEQYF. The CDR3 nucleotides are TGTGCCAGTAGCCAGACAGGGGCGGTTTACGAGCAGTACTTC. The chain recombines TRBV19 with TRBJ2-7; 8 bases agree with TRBD1. V shed 6 bases, J shed 4 bases, and the junction held 8 bases outside the gene matches. Germline CDR1 and CDR2: LNHDA and SQIVND (reference sequence). CDR3 size: 14 residues.

This clone appeared a few times. The V call is TRBV2, the J call TRBJ2-1, with 7 bases fitting TRBD2. CDR1 and CDR2 (germline): SNHLY, FYNNEI. After removal of 11 bases from V and 7 bases from J, the junction contained 11 bases not matched to a gene. CDR3 size: 13 residues. The CDR3 protein is CAGALAAINEQFF. In DNA form, the CDR3 reads TGTGCCGGGGCTCTAGCGGCGATAAATGAGCAGTTCTTC.

This chain connects TRBV6-6 to TRBJ2-1; 9 nucleotides agree with TRBD2. The J segment lost 7 bases and the V segment lost 5 bases, leaving 9 bases of the junction unmatched. The CDR3 runs to 15 residues. Per the germline V gene, CDR1 is MNHNY and CDR2 is SVGAGI (reference sequence). CDR3 sequence reads: CASSTYSGRGNEQFF. DNA of the CDR3: TGTGCCAGCAGTACATATAGCGGGAGAGGGAATGAGCAGTTCTTC.

The V gene is TRBV5-1, the J gene TRBJ2-5, with D possibly being TRBD1 (6 bases). Deletions cut 4 bases from V and 2 bases from J, with 12 bases between. Germline CDR1 is SGHRS and CDR2 is YFSETQ. The CDR3 covers 14 residues. The CDR3 reads CASSPGTLQETQYF. The CDR3 nucleotides read TGCGCCAGCAGCCCGGGGACACTACAAGAGACCCAGTACTTC.

The chain uses TRBV30 and TRBJ2-5, with 7 bases matching TRBD1. Looked up from germline, CDR1 is GTSNPN and CDR2 is SVGIG (reference sequence). V was clipped by 2 bases and J by 5 bases; unmatched bases: 11. The CDR3 totals 15 residues. This CDR3 reads CAWSQNTGVAETQYF. In DNA, the CDR3 is TGTGCCTGGAGTCAAAACACAGGGGTTGCGGAGACCCAGTACTTC. Using reference TRBV30 and TRBJ2-5 for the parts outside the CDR3, the full variable domain is SQTIHQWPATLVQPVGSPLSLECTVEGTSNPNLYWYRQAAGRGLQLLFYSVGIGQISSEVPQNLSASRPQDRQFILSSKKLLLSDSGFYLCAWSQNTGVAETQYFGPGTRLLVL.